The next 7 T cell receptor beta chains were all read from a single sample in a study of T cells in Graves' hyperthyroidism and ophthalmopathy. Amplification targeted TCR beta CDR3 regions from RNA transcripts. The TCR CDR3 was amplified in a first-round RT-PCR using the HTBI primer set. TCRdb ran MiXCR on the multiplex PCR reads and lists one entry per CDR3 protein. The sample yields under 300,000 distinct CDR3 sequences, about an eighth seen once. Sequenced sample: blood. The receptors were gathered from a young woman with Graves' hyperthyroidism that later progressed to Graves' ophthalmopathy.

This clonotype was recorded many times. The rearrangement uses TRBV6-2 or TRBV6-3 and TRBJ2-1; 10 bases line up with TRBD2. The V gene end was trimmed by 1 base and the J gene end by 8 bases; junction bases not matched to a gene: 8. Germline lookup yields CDR1 MNHEY and CDR2 SVGEGT. This CDR3 is 16 amino acids long. CDR3 nucleotides: TGTGCCAGCAGTTACTGGTTAAGCGGGAGGGCCGATGAGCAGTTCTTC. Translation: CASSYWLSGRADEQFF.

This clonotype showed up many times. The chain is built from TRBV12-3 or TRBV12-4 and TRBJ1-1; TRBD1 is a possible D gene (5 bases). The CDR3 loop spans 15 amino acids. Trimming stripped 5 bases from V and 1 base from J, with 14 bases between. The CDR3 DNA reads TGTGCCAGCAGTCCGGGGCTTGGGAAGAACACTGAAGCTTTCTTT. Protein sequence: CASSPGLGKNTEAFF.

This clonotype was recorded a few times. This chain connects TRBV4-3 to TRBJ2-7, with TRBD2 matching over 12 bases. CDR1 and CDR2 (germline): LGHNA, YSLEER. CDR3 length equals 19 residues. V dropped 0 bases and J dropped 1; count of bases not matched to a gene: 10. The CDR3 here is CASSQDRGETSGRSYEQYF. CDR3 DNA sequence: TGCGCCAGCAGCCAAGACAGGGGCGAAACTAGCGGGAGGTCCTACGAGCAGTACTTC.

This clonotype was observed many times. This chain connects TRBV20-1 to TRBJ2-5, with a possible D match to TRBD2 (7 bases). This CDR3 comprises 12 residues. The V gene lost 7 bases and the J gene lost 2 bases, with 11 bases spanning the gap. Germline lookup yields CDR1 DFQATT and CDR2 SNEGSKA (reference sequence). CDR3 loop: CSGRGRQETQYF. The CDR3 DNA reads TGCAGTGGGCGGGGGCGGCAAGAGACCCAGTACTTC.

There are many counts of this clonotype. This chain joins TRBV2 and TRBJ2-4; 7 bases match TRBD1. Germline V gives CDR1 SNHLY, CDR2 FYNNEI. The CDR3 contains 13 residues. V gave up 6 bases and J gave up 6 bases; unmatched junction bases: 5. DNA of the CDR3: TGTGCCAGCAGCACCGGGACAGTAAACATTCAGTACTTC. Amino acids: CASSTGTVNIQYF.

This clonotype has at least ten counts. The rearrangement joins TRBV12-3 or TRBV12-4 to TRBJ2-1; TRBD2 might be the D (6 bases). V lost 3 bases, J lost 3 bases, and 12 bases lay in between. The CDR3 sequence is 15 residues long. CDR3 bases: TGTGCCAGCAGTTTTAGCGGCTCCGTCTACAATGAGCAGTTCTTC. Translated: CASSFSGSVYNEQFF.

The sample holds many counts of this clonotype. This rearrangement joins TRBV18 to TRBJ2-5; D possibly corresponds to TRBD2 (5 bases). Germline CDR1 reads KGHSH; CDR2 reads LQKENI. The CDR3 loop spans 13 amino acids. V was clipped by 5 bases and J by 2 bases, with 9 bases between them. CDR3 sequence reads: CASSSGIQETQYF. In DNA form, the CDR3 reads TGTGCCAGCTCATCCGGGATTCAAGAGACCCAGTACTTC. Together with reference TRBV18 and TRBJ2-5, the CDR3 gives the full variable domain: NAGVMQNPRHLVRRRGQEARLRCSPMKGHSHVYWYRQLPEEGLKFMVYLQKENIIDESGMPKERFSAEFPKEGPSILRIQQVVRGDSAAYFCASSSGIQETQYFGPGTRLLVL.